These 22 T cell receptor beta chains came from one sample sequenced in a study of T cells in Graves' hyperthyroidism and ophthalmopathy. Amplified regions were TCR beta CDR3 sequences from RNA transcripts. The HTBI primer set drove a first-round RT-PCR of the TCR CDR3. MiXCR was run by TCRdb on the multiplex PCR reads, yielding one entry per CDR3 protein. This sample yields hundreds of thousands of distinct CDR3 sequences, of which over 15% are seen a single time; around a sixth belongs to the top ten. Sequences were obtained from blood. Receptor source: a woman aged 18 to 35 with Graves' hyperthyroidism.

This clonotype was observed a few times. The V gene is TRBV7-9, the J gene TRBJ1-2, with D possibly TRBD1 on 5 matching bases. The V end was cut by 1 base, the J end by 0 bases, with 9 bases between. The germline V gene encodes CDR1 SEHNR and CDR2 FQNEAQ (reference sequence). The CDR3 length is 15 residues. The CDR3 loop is CASSLVGGANYGYTF. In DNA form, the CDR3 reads TGTGCCAGCAGCTTAGTTGGAGGGGCTAACTATGGCTACACCTTC.

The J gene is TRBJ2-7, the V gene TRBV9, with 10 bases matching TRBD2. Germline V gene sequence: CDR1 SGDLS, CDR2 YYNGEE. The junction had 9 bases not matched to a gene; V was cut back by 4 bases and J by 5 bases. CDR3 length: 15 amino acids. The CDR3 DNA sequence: TGTGCCAGCAGCCCGAGGGCTAGCGGGAGAAACGAGCAGTACTTC. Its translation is CASSPRASGRNEQYF. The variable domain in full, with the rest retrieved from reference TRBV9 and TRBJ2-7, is DSGVTQTPKHLITATGQRVTLRCSPRSGDLSVYWYQQSLDQGLQFLIQYYNGEERAKGNILERFSAQQFPDLHSELNLSSLELGDSALYFCASSPRASGRNEQYFGPGTRLTVT.

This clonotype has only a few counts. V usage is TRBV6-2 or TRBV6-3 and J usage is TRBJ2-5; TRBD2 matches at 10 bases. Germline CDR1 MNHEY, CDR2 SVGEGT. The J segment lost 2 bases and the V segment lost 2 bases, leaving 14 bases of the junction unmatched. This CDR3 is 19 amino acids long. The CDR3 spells CASSYPIGLAGAQQETQYF. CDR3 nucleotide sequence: TGTGCCAGCAGTTACCCCATCGGGCTAGCGGGGGCTCAACAAGAGACCCAGTACTTC.

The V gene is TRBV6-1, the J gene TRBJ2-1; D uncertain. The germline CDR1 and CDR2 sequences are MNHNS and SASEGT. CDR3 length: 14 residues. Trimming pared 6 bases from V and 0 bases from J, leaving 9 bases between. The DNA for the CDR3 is TGTGCCAGCAGAACGCCGAGCTCCTACAATGAGCAGTTCTTC. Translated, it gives CASRTPSSYNEQFF.

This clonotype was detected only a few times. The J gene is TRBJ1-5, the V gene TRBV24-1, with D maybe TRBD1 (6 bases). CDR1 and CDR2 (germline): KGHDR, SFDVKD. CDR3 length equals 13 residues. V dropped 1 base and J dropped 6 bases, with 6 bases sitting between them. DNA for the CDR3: TGTGCCACCAGTGATTTCAGGGGTCAGCCCCAGCATTTT. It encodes CATSDFRGQPQHF.

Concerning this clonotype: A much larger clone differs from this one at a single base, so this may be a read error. The CDR3: CASSLEDRGQETQCF. CDR3 nucleotides: TGTGCCAGCAGCTTAGAGGACAGGGGGCAAGAGACCCAGTGCTTC. The chain is built from TRBV7-2 and TRBJ2-5; 11 nucleotides agree with TRBD1. The CDR3 runs 15 residues. Per the germline V gene, CDR1 is SGHTA and CDR2 is FQGNSA.

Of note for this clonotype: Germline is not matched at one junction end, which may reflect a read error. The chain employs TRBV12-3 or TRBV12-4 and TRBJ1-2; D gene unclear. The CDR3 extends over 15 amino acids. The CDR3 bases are TGTGCCAGCAGTTTCGGGCCATCCCATGGTGATGGCCACACCTTC. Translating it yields CASSFGPSHGDGHTF.

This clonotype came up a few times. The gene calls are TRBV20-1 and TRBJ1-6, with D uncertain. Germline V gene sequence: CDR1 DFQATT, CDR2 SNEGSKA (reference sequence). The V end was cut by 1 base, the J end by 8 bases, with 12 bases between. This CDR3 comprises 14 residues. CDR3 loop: CSARVEGGYSPLHF. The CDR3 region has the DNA TGCAGTGCTAGAGTGGAGGGCGGGTATTCACCCCTCCACTTT.

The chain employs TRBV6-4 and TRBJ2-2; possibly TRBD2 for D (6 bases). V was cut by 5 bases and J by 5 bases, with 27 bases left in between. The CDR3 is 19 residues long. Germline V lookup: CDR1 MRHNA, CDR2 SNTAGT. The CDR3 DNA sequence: TGTGCCAGCAGTTTGCGTGGAGGGAGTGGGGACTTGTGGACCGGGGAGCTGTTTTTT. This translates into CASSLRGGSGDLWTGELFF.

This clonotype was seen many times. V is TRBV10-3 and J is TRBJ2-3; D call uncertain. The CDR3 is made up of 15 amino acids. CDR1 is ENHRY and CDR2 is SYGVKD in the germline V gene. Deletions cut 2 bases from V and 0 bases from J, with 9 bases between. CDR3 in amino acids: CAISERSVSTDTQYF. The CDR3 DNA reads TGTGCCATCAGTGAGAGGTCAGTTAGCACAGATACGCAGTATTTT.

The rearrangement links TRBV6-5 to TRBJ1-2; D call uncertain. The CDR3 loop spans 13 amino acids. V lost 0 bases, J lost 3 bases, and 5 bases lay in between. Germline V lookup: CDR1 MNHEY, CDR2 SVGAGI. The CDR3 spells CASSYSAYYGYTF. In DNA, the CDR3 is TGTGCCAGCAGTTACTCGGCATACTATGGCTACACCTTC.

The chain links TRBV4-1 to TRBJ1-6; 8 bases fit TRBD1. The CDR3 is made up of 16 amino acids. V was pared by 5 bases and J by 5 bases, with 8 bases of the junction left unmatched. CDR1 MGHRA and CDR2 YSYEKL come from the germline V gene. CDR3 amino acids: CASSSRTGTNNSPLHF. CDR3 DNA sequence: TGCGCCAGCAGCTCCAGGACAGGGACAAATAATTCACCCCTCCACTTT.

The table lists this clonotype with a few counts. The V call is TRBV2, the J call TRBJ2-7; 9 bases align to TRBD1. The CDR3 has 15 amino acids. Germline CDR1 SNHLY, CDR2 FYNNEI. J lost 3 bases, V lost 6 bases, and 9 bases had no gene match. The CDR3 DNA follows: TGTGCCAGCAGCCAATACTCGGGACAGGGCTACGAGCAGTACTTC. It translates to CASSQYSGQGYEQYF. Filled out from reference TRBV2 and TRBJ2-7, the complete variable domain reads EPEVTQTPSHQVTQMGQEVILRCVPISNHLYFYWYRQILGQKVEFLVSFYNNEISEKSEIFDDQFSVERPDGSNFTLKIRSTKLEDSAMYFCASSQYSGQGYEQYFGPGTRLTVT.

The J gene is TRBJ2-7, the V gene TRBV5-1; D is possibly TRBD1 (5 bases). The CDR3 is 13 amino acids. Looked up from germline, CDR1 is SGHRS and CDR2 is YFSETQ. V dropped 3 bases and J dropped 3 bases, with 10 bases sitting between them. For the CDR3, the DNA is TGCGCCAGCAGCTGGACAATAGGCTACGAGCAGTACTTC. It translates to CASSWTIGYEQYF.

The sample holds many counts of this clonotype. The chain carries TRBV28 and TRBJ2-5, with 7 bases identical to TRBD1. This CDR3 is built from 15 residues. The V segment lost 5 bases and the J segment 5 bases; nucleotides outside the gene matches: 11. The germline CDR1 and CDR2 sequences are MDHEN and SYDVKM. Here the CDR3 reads CASSPTTGRGETQYF. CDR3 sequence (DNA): TGTGCCAGCAGTCCCACGACAGGGCGAGGGGAGACCCAGTACTTC.

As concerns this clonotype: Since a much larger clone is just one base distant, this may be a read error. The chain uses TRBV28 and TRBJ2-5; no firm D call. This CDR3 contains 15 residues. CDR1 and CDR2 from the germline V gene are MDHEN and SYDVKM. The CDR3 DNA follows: TGTGCCAGCAGTCTTCAAGGCGGATTACAAGAGACCCGGTACTTC. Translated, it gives CASSLQGGLQETRYF.

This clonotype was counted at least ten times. The DNA for the CDR3 is TGTGCCAGCAGCTTGGCAGGGGGCGCGACTGGAAACACCATATATTTT. Translating gives CASSLAGGATGNTIYF. The chain joins TRBV11-2 to TRBJ1-3; 8 bases are shared with TRBD1. V was pared by 3 bases and J by 2 bases, with 6 bases of the junction left unmatched. The CDR3 spans 16 residues. Looked up from germline, CDR1 is SGHAT and CDR2 is FQNNGV.

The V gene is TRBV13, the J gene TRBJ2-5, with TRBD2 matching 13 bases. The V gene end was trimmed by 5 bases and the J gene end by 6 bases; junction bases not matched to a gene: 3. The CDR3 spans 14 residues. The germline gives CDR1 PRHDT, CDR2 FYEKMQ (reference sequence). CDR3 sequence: CASSTSGGAKTQYF. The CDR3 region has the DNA TGTGCCAGCAGCACTAGCGGGGGGGCGAAGACCCAGTACTTC.

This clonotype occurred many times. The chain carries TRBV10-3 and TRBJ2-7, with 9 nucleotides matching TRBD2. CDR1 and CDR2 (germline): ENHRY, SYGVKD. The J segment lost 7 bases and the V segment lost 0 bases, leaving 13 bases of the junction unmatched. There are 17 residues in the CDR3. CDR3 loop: CAISESWFDSGRREQYF. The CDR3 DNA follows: TGTGCCATCAGTGAGTCGTGGTTCGATAGCGGGAGAAGGGAGCAGTACTTC.

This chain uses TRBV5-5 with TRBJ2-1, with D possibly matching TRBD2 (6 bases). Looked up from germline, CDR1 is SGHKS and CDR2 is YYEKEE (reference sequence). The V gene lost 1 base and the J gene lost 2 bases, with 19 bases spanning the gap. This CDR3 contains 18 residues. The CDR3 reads CASSLSLVVGGPYNEQFF. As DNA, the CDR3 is TGTGCCAGCAGCTTGTCGTTGGTTGTGGGAGGACCCTACAATGAGCAGTTCTTC. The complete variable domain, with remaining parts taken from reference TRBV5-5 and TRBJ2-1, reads DAGVTQSPTHLIKTRGQQVTLRCSPISGHKSVSWYQQVLGQGPQFIFQYYEKEERGRGNFPDRFSARQFPNYSSELNVNALLLGDSALYLCASSLSLVVGGPYNEQFFGPGTRLTVL.

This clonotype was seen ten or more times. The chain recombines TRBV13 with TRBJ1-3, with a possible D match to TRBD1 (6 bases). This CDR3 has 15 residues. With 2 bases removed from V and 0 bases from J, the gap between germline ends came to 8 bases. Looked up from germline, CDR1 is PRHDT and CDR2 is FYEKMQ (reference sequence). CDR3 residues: CASSLRTASGNTIYF. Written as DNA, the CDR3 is TGTGCCAGCAGCTTACGGACAGCCTCTGGAAACACCATATATTTT. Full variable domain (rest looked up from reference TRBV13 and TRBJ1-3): AAGVIQSPRHLIKEKRETATLKCYPIPRHDTVYWYQQGPGQDPQFLISFYEKMQSDKGSIPDRFSAQQFSDYHSELNMSSLELGDSALYFCASSLRTASGNTIYFGEGSWLTVV.

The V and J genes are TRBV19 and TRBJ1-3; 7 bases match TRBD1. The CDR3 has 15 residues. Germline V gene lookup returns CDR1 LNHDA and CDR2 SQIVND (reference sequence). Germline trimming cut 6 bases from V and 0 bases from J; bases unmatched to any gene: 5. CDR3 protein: CASSKKGASGNTIYF. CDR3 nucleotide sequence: TGTGCCAGTAGCAAGAAGGGGGCCTCTGGAAACACCATATATTTT. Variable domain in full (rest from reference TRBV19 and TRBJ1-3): DGGITQSPKYLFRKEGQNVTLSCEQNLNHDAMYWYRQDPGQGLRLIYYSQIVNDFQKGDIAEGYSVSREKKESFPLTVTSAQKNPTAFYLCASSKKGASGNTIYFGEGSWLTVV.